The entry below gives a single T cell receptor beta chain sequence along with its context. What it recognizes is unknown. The data are from a study of TIL therapy for anti-PD-1-resistant metastatic lung cancer. Study findings and constraints: Many TIL product clones were absent from baseline tumor, suggesting clonal contraction. This highly selected cohort may not generalize to typical lung cancer patients.

The immunoSEQ assay was v3. Method: immunoSEQ multiplex PCR; TCRdb's copy keeps in-frame clones and lacks some. The data show approximately 92,000 clones, with roughly two thirds seen just once and roughly 11% held by the top ten. Germline CDR1 and CDR2: SGHAT and FQNNGV. The CDR3 covers 15 residues. Trimming removed 1 base at V and 3 bases at J, with 13 bases between. Time point meaning: pre-treatment sample, taken before nivolumab and TIL therapy. Most excised metastases sampled were pleural nodules or supraclavicular lymph nodes. Stage 4 NSCLC adults joined between 2017 and 2020. The chain links TRBV11-2 to TRBJ2-7; D is perhaps TRBD2 (5 bases). This clonotype was obtained from a person between 25 and 79 years old with non-small cell lung cancer. The sequences come from tumor tissue, collected at baseline. In nucleotides, the CDR3 is TGTGCCAGCAGCTTAGTAATGGGAGCGAACTACGAGCAGTACTTC. Protein product: CASSLVMGANYEQYF.